Listed here are 26 T cell receptor beta chains from one sample, sequenced in a study of T cell responses to AZD1222 COVID-19 vaccine. Some clones are missing from TCRdb's copy, which holds only in-frame ones; the method was immunoSEQ multiplex PCR. The sample shows over 100,000 clones, approximately 91% of them seen only once. Sequencing used peripheral blood, obtained on day 0 of AZD1222 vaccination. These receptors were taken from an adult in good health.

A few counts support this clone. The V and J genes are TRBV25-1 and TRBJ1-5; D unclear. The CDR3 length is 14 residues. CDR1 is MGHDK, CDR2 SYGVNS, per germline. Deletions cut 0 bases from V and 4 bases from J, with 7 bases between. The CDR3 DNA reads as TGTGCCAGCAGTGAATATAAACAGAATCAGCCCCAGCATTTT. It encodes CASSEYKQNQPQHF.

The V gene is TRBV2, the J gene TRBJ1-1; D unclear. V lost 7 bases to trimming and J lost 6 bases, with 21 bases between them. The germline V gene has CDR1 SNHLY and CDR2 FYNNEI. The CDR3 is 15 residues long. The CDR3 sequence is CASTGDGLLSAEAFF. CDR3 DNA: TGTGCCAGCACCGGAGATGGCCTCCTAAGCGCTGAAGCTTTCTTT.

J is TRBJ1-4 and V is TRBV5-1; maybe TRBD1 (6 bases). Germline V lookup: CDR1 SGHRS, CDR2 YFSETQ. The CDR3 sequence is 14 residues long. V was pared by 2 bases and J by 6 bases, with 11 bases between. The CDR3 spells CASSFVQGDEKLFF. CDR3 nucleotide sequence: TGCGCCAGCAGCTTCGTACAGGGCGATGAAAAACTGTTTTTT.

The chain couples TRBV19 to TRBJ1-6, with D possibly being TRBD1 (6 bases). The CDR3 is 15 residues long. The germline V and J ends were trimmed by 8 bases and 10 bases, with 21 bases remaining between them. Germline-derived CDR1 and CDR2 are LNHDA and SQIVND (reference sequence). The CDR3 spells CASSPPGGHGSPLHF. CDR3 sequence (DNA): TGTGCCAGTTCCCCTCCGGGGGGCCATGGATCACCCCTCCACTTT.

The chain has TRBV2 and TRBJ2-7; 8 positions match TRBD1. The CDR3 runs 12 residues. The germline CDR1 and CDR2 sequences are SNHLY and FYNNEI. V dropped 11 bases and J dropped 2; count of bases not matched to a gene: 5. Here the CDR3 DNA reads TGTGCCGCCCAGGGGGCCCCCTACGAGCAGTACTTC. Protein sequence: CAAQGAPYEQYF.

The rearrangement joins TRBV6-5 to TRBJ1-6; D uncertain. CDR3 size: 14 residues. The germline V gene encodes CDR1 MNHEY and CDR2 SVGAGI. V shed 3 bases and J shed 7 bases, with 10 bases lying between them. CDR3 loop: CASSYQSPNSPLHF. CDR3 coding DNA: TGTGCCAGCAGTTATCAGAGCCCGAATTCACCCCTCCACTTT.

V is TRBV7-8 and J is TRBJ1-2; 7 positions match TRBD1. Germline V lookup: CDR1 SGHVS, CDR2 FQNEAQ. The V and J ends lost 3 bases and 6 bases, in that order; junction bases with no gene match: 1. This CDR3 is 12 amino acids long. Written as DNA, the CDR3 is TGTGCCAGCAGCTTGACAGGGAATGGCTACACCTTC. Protein sequence: CASSLTGNGYTF. Filled out from reference TRBV7-8 and TRBJ1-2, the complete variable domain reads GAGVSQSPRYKVAKRGQDVALRCDPISGHVSLFWYQQALGQGPEFLTYFQNEAQLDKSGLPSDRFFAERPEGSVSTLKIQRTQQEDSAVYLCASSLTGNGYTFGSGTRLTVV.

CDR3 sequence reads: CASSLGASGGETEQYF. CDR3 DNA: TGTGCCAGCAGCTTAGGTGCTAGCGGGGGGGAAACCGAGCAGTACTTC. V and J are TRBV13 and TRBJ2-7; 12 bases fit TRBD2. The V gene's germline CDR1 is PRHDT and CDR2 FYEKMQ (reference sequence). The CDR3 totals 16 residues. V lost 0 bases, J lost 6 bases, and 6 bases stayed unmatched.

The chain employs TRBV19 and TRBJ1-2; the D gene is possibly TRBD1 (5 bases). Germline CDR1 reads LNHDA; CDR2 reads SQIVND (reference sequence). This CDR3 has 13 residues. V lost 3 bases and J lost 6, with 11 bases in between. CDR3 nucleotide sequence: TGTGCCAGTAGTATCGGGGTGGGGGATGGCTACACCTTC. It yields the protein CASSIGVGDGYTF.

The V call is TRBV27, the J call TRBJ1-2, with 9 bases fitting TRBD1. The CDR3 runs 17 residues. V lost 6 bases, J lost 6 bases, and 17 bases stayed unmatched. Germline loops: CDR1 MNHEY, CDR2 SMNVEV (reference sequence). CDR3 sequence reads: CASSPPFPGQGPNGYTF. The CDR3 DNA is TGTGCCAGCAGCCCTCCCTTCCCCGGACAGGGGCCCAATGGCTACACCTTC.

The chain employs TRBV7-9 and TRBJ1-1; D not resolved. The CDR3 totals 12 residues. V lost 2 bases to trimming and J lost 2 bases, with 3 bases between them. Germline V gene sequence: CDR1 SEHNR, CDR2 FQNEAQ (reference sequence). CDR3 nucleotides: TGTGCCAGCAGCTTACATAACACTGAAGCTTTCTTT. The encoded protein is CASSLHNTEAFF.

Only one count was recorded for this clone. This sequence joins TRBV29-1 and TRBJ1-5; a possible D gene is TRBD1 (5 bases). Germline CDR1 SQVTM, CDR2 ANQGSEA. V was shortened by 4 bases and J by 11 bases, with 18 bases between the two germline ends. This CDR3 comprises 13 residues. The CDR3 DNA reads TGCAGCGTTGTAATGCACCTCACGGGGGCCCAGCATTTT. Amino acids: CSVVMHLTGAQHF.

Remarks on this clone: One junction end does not reproduce the germline sequence, and a read error may be involved. This rearrangement joins TRBV24-1 to TRBJ1-1, with no clear D. Germline CDR1 is KGHDR and CDR2 is SFDVKD. The CDR3 runs 14 residues. CDR3 nucleotide sequence: TGTGCCACCCGTGAAGAACAGATGAACACTGAAGCTTTCTTT. Residues: CATREEQMNTEAFF.

This clone was recorded at least ten times. This sequence joins TRBV10-3 and TRBJ2-7; D may be TRBD1 or TRBD2 (6 bases each). Germline CDR1 reads ENHRY; CDR2 reads SYGVKD. The CDR3 length is 17 residues. The ends were cut back, 4 bases at V and 5 bases at J, with 24 bases in the middle. The CDR3 region has the DNA TGTGCCATCAGTGTTGACGGGAGCGTATCTAGGGGGAACGAGCAGTACTTC. It codes for CAISVDGSVSRGNEQYF.

V gene TRBV19 combines with J gene TRBJ1-5, with D possibly being TRBD1 (5 bases). The germline V gene encodes CDR1 LNHDA and CDR2 SQIVND (reference sequence). The germline V and J ends were trimmed by 10 bases and 6 bases, with 25 bases remaining between them. CDR3 size: 16 residues. DNA for the CDR3: TGTGCCACCCGGAGTATTCCGGGGGGAGGGACTCAGCCCCAGCATTTT. Translating it yields CATRSIPGGGTQPQHF.

This chain uses TRBV21-1 with TRBJ2-1; the D call in the table, TRBD2, was not verified against the DNA. TRBV21-1 is reported as a pseudogene. There are 17 residues in the CDR3. DNA for the CDR3: TGTGCCAGCAGCAAAGGAGGTAGCGGGGGCCTCAGGGATGAGCAGTTCTTC. Protein product: CASSKGGSGGLRDEQFF.

Points on this clone: This specimen includes other DNA sequences encoding the same CDR3. V usage is TRBV27 and J usage is TRBJ1-1; no definite D call. Trimming took 3 bases from V and 4 from J, leaving 9 bases between them. Germline V gene data show CDR1 as MNHEY and CDR2 as SMNVEV (reference sequence). This CDR3 spans 13 amino acids. CDR3 coding DNA: TGTGCCAGCAGTTTGTCTTGGGGCACTGAAGCTTTCTTT. Amino acid sequence: CASSLSWGTEAFF.

This clone was detected once. V gene TRBV7-2 combines with J gene TRBJ2-2; 8 nucleotides line up with TRBD1. The CDR3 has 15 residues. Germline V CDR1 and CDR2: SGHTA, FQGNSA. J lost 5 bases, V lost 5 bases, and 7 bases had no gene match. The CDR3 DNA sequence: TGTGCCAGCAGCCTAAACAGGGGGACAACCGGGGAGCTGTTTTTT. This sequence encodes CASSLNRGTTGELFF.

The chain recombines TRBV12-5 with TRBJ2-1; 8 nucleotides agree with TRBD2. Germline values: CDR1 LGHNT, CDR2 FRNRAP. Losses at the gene ends were 3 bases for V and 0 bases for J; bases not matched to a gene: 7. The CDR3 spans 17 residues. The CDR3, as DNA: TGTGCTAGTGGTTTCCATGCGGGGGGTATCTCCTACAATGAGCAGTTCTTC. Its protein product is CASGFHAGGISYNEQFF. The full variable domain, completed using reference TRBV12-5 and TRBJ2-1, is DARVTQTPRHKVTEMGQEVTMRCQPILGHNTVFWYRQTMMQGLELLAYFRNRAPLDDSGMPKDRFSAEMPDATLATLKIQPSEPRDSAVYFCASGFHAGGISYNEQFFGPGTRLTVL.

The gene calls are TRBV4-1 and TRBJ1-5, with 7 positions matching TRBD1. The CDR3 totals 17 residues. V lost 1 base, J lost 3 bases, and 9 bases stayed unmatched. Germline V CDR1 and CDR2: MGHRA, YSYEKL. The CDR3 sequence: CASSQGSRGMYNQPQHF. CDR3 coding DNA: TGCGCCAGCAGCCAAGGCAGCAGGGGGATGTACAATCAGCCCCAGCATTTT.

Concerning this clone itself: The same CDR3 arises from other DNA sequences in this sample as well. This sequence joins TRBV11-3 and TRBJ2-2; tentative D call: TRBD1 (5 bases). The V end lost 1 base, the J end lost 2 bases, and 8 bases lay between the germline ends. The germline gives CDR1 SGHNT, CDR2 YENEEA. The CDR3 contains 15 residues. DNA for the CDR3: TGTGCCAGCAGCTTAGGCCAGGGAAACACCGGGGAGCTGTTTTTT. Protein: CASSLGQGNTGELFF.

The gene calls are TRBV7-2 and TRBJ2-2; no clear D gene. The CDR3 is 15 residues long. Trimming shortened V by 4 bases and J by 2 bases, and 11 bases separated the two germline ends. Germline CDR1 is SGHTA and CDR2 is FQGNSA. The CDR3 region has the DNA TGTGCCAGCAGCTGGGGAACACTAAACACCGGGGAGCTGTTTTTT. Its translation is CASSWGTLNTGELFF.

This chain joins TRBV7-2 and TRBJ2-2; D is perhaps TRBD1 or TRBD2 (5 bases each). The CDR3 sequence is 15 residues long. V lost 1 base and J lost 4, with 10 bases in between. The V gene's germline CDR1 is SGHTA and CDR2 FQGNSA. CDR3 coding DNA: TGTGCCAGCAGCTTAGAGGGGAGACGCACCGGGGAGCTGTTTTTT. Protein: CASSLEGRRTGELFF.

The rearrangement links TRBV6-4 to TRBJ2-3, with D possibly being TRBD2 (7 bases). The V end lost 3 bases, the J end lost 2 bases, and 9 bases lay between the germline ends. CDR3 length: 14 residues. Germline lookup yields CDR1 MRHNA and CDR2 SNTAGT. As DNA, the CDR3 is TGTGCCAGCAGTGAGGGGGGGCACACAGATACGCAGTATTTT. Amino acid sequence: CASSEGGHTDTQYF.

This clone is a singleton in its sample. The chain joins TRBV19 to TRBJ1-1; D perhaps matches TRBD1 (5 bases). V was pared by 3 bases and J by 4 bases, with 15 bases between. The CDR3 is made up of 15 amino acids. In germline, CDR1 is LNHDA, CDR2 SQIVND (reference sequence). The CDR3, as DNA: TGTGCCAGTAGTATGAGCCGGGGGGGGACCACTGAAGCTTTCTTT. Its translation is CASSMSRGGTTEAFF.

The chain uses TRBV5-1 and TRBJ1-2; 8 nucleotides agree with TRBD1. Per the germline V gene, CDR1 is SGHRS and CDR2 is YFSETQ. The ends lost 3 bases at V and 0 bases at J; junction bases unmatched: 1. The CDR3 runs to 14 residues. CDR3 nucleotides: TGCGCCAGCAGCTCGACAGGGGCTAACTATGGCTACACCTTC. As protein: CASSSTGANYGYTF.